These 28 T cell receptor beta chains were all obtained from the same sample, sequenced in a study of CD8 T cells in Susac syndrome. Random hexamers were used to reverse transcribe about 0.45 to 1 ug of RNA. TCRdb processed the immunoSEQ multiplex PCR reads anew with MiXCR; each CDR3 protein has one entry. The sample lists about 150,000 distinct CDR3 sequences, approximately 95% seen once, with approximately 0.12% in the top ten. The sample comprised CD4+ T cells from PBMCs. These receptors were obtained from a human donor with Susac syndrome.

The chain joins TRBV29-1 to TRBJ1-2; maybe TRBD1 (5 bases). The CDR3 length is 13 residues. Trimming removed 5 bases from V and 7 bases from J, with 17 bases in between. Germline values: CDR1 SQVTM, CDR2 ANQGSEA. CDR3 amino acids: CSVLMSGLSGYTF. In DNA, the CDR3 is TGCAGCGTTCTTATGTCAGGGTTGAGTGGCTACACCTTC.

This clonotype occurred once. The chain employs TRBV4-1 and TRBJ2-6; 8 nucleotides align to TRBD2. This CDR3 spans 18 amino acids. Germline loops: CDR1 MGHRA, CDR2 YSYEKL. Trimming took 4 bases from V and 0 from J; bases not matched to a gene: 8. As DNA, the CDR3 is TGCGCCAGCAGCCCCGGGGGGGGAAGAAGCTCTGGGGCCAACGTCCTGACTTTC. Protein product: CASSPGGGRSSGANVLTF.

The chain has TRBV5-4 and TRBJ1-2; possibly TRBD1 for D (6 bases). This CDR3 region has 13 residues. Trimming left V 4 bases short and J 1 base short, with 8 bases between. CDR1 and CDR2 from the germline V gene are SGHNT and YYREEE (reference sequence). The CDR3 sequence: CASSTQGNYGYTF. CDR3 nucleotides: TGTGCCAGCAGCACACAGGGTAACTATGGCTACACCTTC. Full variable domain (remainder filled in from reference TRBV5-4 and TRBJ1-2): ETGVTQSPTHLIKTRGQQVTLRCSSQSGHNTVSWYQQALGQGPQFIFQYYREEENGRGNFPPRFSGLQFPNYSSELNVNALELDDSALYLCASSTQGNYGYTFGSGTRLTVV.

This clonotype was counted once. V and J are TRBV9 and TRBJ2-3; TRBD2 matches 7 bases. The junction had 1 base not matched to a gene; V was cut back by 0 bases and J by 0 bases. From germline, CDR1 is SGDLS and CDR2 YYNGEE. The length of the CDR3 is 15 residues. CDR3 DNA: TGTGCCAGCAGCGTAGTTAGCGGGAGCACAGATACGCAGTATTTT. It yields the protein CASSVVSGSTDTQYF.

CDR3 bases: TGTGCCAGCAGCTTGAGTAGGGGTAGCACAGATACGCAGTATTTT. Amino acid sequence: CASSLSRGSTDTQYF. The genes are TRBV7-2 and TRBJ2-3, with D possibly matching TRBD1 (5 bases). The V end was cut by 3 bases, the J end by 0 bases, with 10 bases between. The CDR3 has 15 residues. CDR1 and CDR2 from the germline V gene are SGHTA and FQGNSA. The variable domain in full, completed from reference TRBV7-2 and TRBJ2-3, reads GAGVSQSPSNKVTEKGKDVELRCDPISGHTALYWYRQSLGQGLEFLIYFQGNSAPDKSGLPSDRFSAERTGGSVSTLTIQRTQQEDSAVYLCASSLSRGSTDTQYFGPGTRLTVL.

This chain connects TRBV7-2 to TRBJ2-5; D gene uncertain. In germline, CDR1 is SGHTA, CDR2 FQGNSA. The length of the CDR3 is 12 residues. V lost 0 bases and J lost 3, with 2 bases in between. The CDR3 sequence: CASSLAEETQYF. The CDR3 DNA reads TGTGCCAGCAGCTTAGCCGAAGAGACCCAGTACTTC.

The chain employs TRBV15 and TRBJ1-2; TRBD1 might be the D (6 bases). The V end lost 1 base, the J end lost 0 bases, and 24 bases lay between the germline ends. CDR1 and CDR2 from the germline V gene are LNHNV and YYDKDF (reference sequence). The CDR3 contains 20 residues. The CDR3 loop reads CATSRGLWDDRTDPNYGYTF. As DNA, the CDR3 is TGTGCCACCAGCAGAGGGCTTTGGGACGACAGGACGGACCCTAACTATGGCTACACCTTC. Full variable domain (missing parts from reference TRBV15 and TRBJ1-2): DAMVIQNPRYQVTQFGKPVTLSCSQTLNHNVMYWYQQKSSQAPKLLFHYYDKDFNNEADTPDNFQSRRPNTSFCFLDIRSPGLGDTAMYLCATSRGLWDDRTDPNYGYTFGSGTRLTVV.

This clonotype was seen a single time. The V and J genes are TRBV28 and TRBJ1-5; a weak D match, TRBD1 (5 bases). CDR3 length: 15 residues. Germline lookup yields CDR1 MDHEN and CDR2 SYDVKM. Between the trimmed V and J ends, which lost 6 bases and 0 bases, there was a span of 12 bases. CDR3 residues: CASRSTGFSNQPQHF. The CDR3 region has the DNA TGTGCCAGCAGATCTACAGGTTTTAGCAATCAGCCCCAGCATTTT.

V is TRBV9 and J is TRBJ2-1; TRBD2 matches at 7 bases. Germline V gene lookup returns CDR1 SGDLS and CDR2 YYNGEE. J gave up 6 bases and V 0 bases, and 6 bases lay outside the gene matches. This CDR3 comprises 15 residues. The CDR3 spells CASSVAAGVINEQFF. The CDR3 DNA sequence: TGTGCCAGCAGCGTAGCTGCGGGAGTTATCAATGAGCAGTTCTTC.

The chain links TRBV18 to TRBJ2-1, with TRBD1 identical over 10 bases. The germline V gene encodes CDR1 KGHSH and CDR2 LQKENI. V trimming: 3 bases; J trimming: 7 bases; junction bases outside the gene matches: 3. This CDR3 is built from 14 residues. The CDR3 nucleotides are TGTGCCAGCTCACCGGGACAGGGGCGGAATGAGCAGTTCTTC. It translates to CASSPGQGRNEQFF.

The chain links TRBV15 to TRBJ2-5; 7 positions match TRBD2. Germline assignment: CDR1 LNHNV and CDR2 YYDKDF (reference sequence). The CDR3 extends over 14 amino acids. V lost 3 bases to trimming and J lost 5 bases; unmatched junction nucleotides: 6. The CDR3 protein is CATSRRASGETQYF. CDR3 DNA: TGTGCCACCAGCAGGCGGGCTAGCGGTGAGACCCAGTACTTC.

The chain uses TRBV5-6 and TRBJ2-5, with D possibly being TRBD2 (6 bases). There are 14 residues in the CDR3. V was shortened by 2 bases and J by 4 bases, with 12 bases between the two germline ends. The germline V gene has CDR1 SGHDT and CDR2 YYEEEE. In DNA form, the CDR3 reads TGTGCCAGCAGCTTAAGAGGAGGGACAGAGACCCAGTACTTC. This gives the protein CASSLRGGTETQYF.

This clonotype was seen a few times. V is TRBV5-8 and J is TRBJ2-5; TRBD2 matches 7 bases. The germline V gene encodes CDR1 SGHTS and CDR2 YDEGEE. Trimming removed 6 bases from V and 1 base from J; junction bases left unmatched: 6. CDR3 size: 14 residues. The CDR3 DNA is TGTGCCAGCATACGAGGGAGGGGCCAAGAGACCCAGTACTTC. Translated: CASIRGRGQETQYF.

V and J are TRBV3-1 and TRBJ1-5; D is unclear. This CDR3 contains 15 residues. CDR1 is LGHDT and CDR2 is YNNKEL in the germline V gene (reference sequence). V was shortened by 2 bases and J by 1 base, with 9 bases between the two germline ends. As DNA, the CDR3 is TGTGCCAGCAGCCAATCTGTCAAGAGCAATCAGCCCCAGCATTTT. Translation: CASSQSVKSNQPQHF. The variable domain in full, with the rest retrieved from reference TRBV3-1 and TRBJ1-5, is DTAVSQTPKYLVTQMGNDKSIKCEQNLGHDTMYWYKQDSKKFLKIMFSYNNKELIINETVPNRFSPKSPDKAHLNLHINSLELGDSAVYFCASSQSVKSNQPQHFGDGTRLSIL.

The chain joins TRBV9 to TRBJ2-1; 8 bases are a match to TRBD1. This CDR3 comprises 13 residues. CDR1 and CDR2 (germline): SGDLS, YYNGEE. V lost 0 bases to trimming and J lost 12 bases; unmatched junction nucleotides: 5. Written as DNA, the CDR3 is TGTGCCAGCAGCGTAGGGGGGACAGGAGCGCAGTTCTTC. As protein: CASSVGGTGAQFF.

This chain joins TRBV4-3 and TRBJ2-1; tentative D call: TRBD1 (5 bases). This CDR3 is built from 15 residues. Trimming took 0 bases from V and 9 from J, leaving 15 bases between them. Germline values: CDR1 LGHNA, CDR2 YSLEER. The CDR3 bases are TGCGCCAGCAGCCAAGATCGTAACTGGGGCGCTGAGCAGTTCTTC. Its protein is CASSQDRNWGAEQFF.

Here the CDR3 reads CASSQDRSFGYTF. The CDR3 region has the DNA TGTGCCAGCAGCCAAGATAGGAGTTTCGGCTACACCTTC. The genes are TRBV3-1 and TRBJ1-2; D remains ambiguous. The CDR3 runs 13 residues. CDR1 and CDR2 (germline): LGHDT, YNNKEL (reference sequence). V lost 0 bases to trimming and J lost 8 bases, with 10 bases between them.

This chain uses TRBV9 with TRBJ1-1; no clear D gene. This CDR3 region has 15 residues. The V gene lost 0 bases and the J gene lost 8 bases, with 17 bases spanning the gap. The germline V gene has CDR1 SGDLS and CDR2 YYNGEE. The DNA of the CDR3 is TGTGCCAGCAGCGTAGAATTAGGGAGCGGAGCAGAAGCTTTCTTT. This sequence encodes CASSVELGSGAEAFF.

The rearrangement links TRBV10-3 to TRBJ2-3; D gene ambiguous. Looked up from germline, CDR1 is ENHRY and CDR2 is SYGVKD. Trimming removed 4 bases at V and 3 bases at J, with 8 bases between. The CDR3 spans 13 residues. The CDR3 DNA sequence: TGTGCCATCAGTGTAAAACCTACAGATACGCAGTATTTT. This encodes CAISVKPTDTQYF.

V gene TRBV4-3 combines with J gene TRBJ2-1, with 11 bases that match TRBD1. V was pared by 1 base and J by 10 bases, with 6 bases of the junction left unmatched. CDR3 size: 15 residues. The germline V gene encodes CDR1 LGHNA and CDR2 YSLEER. CDR3 amino acids: CASSQAPGTGGEQFF. The CDR3 DNA is TGCGCCAGCAGCCAAGCTCCCGGGACAGGGGGGGAGCAGTTCTTC.

J is TRBJ2-3 and V is TRBV5-4; D is perhaps TRBD1 or TRBD2 (7 bases each). V shed 1 base and J shed 2 bases, with 14 bases lying between them. The CDR3 runs to 16 residues. Per the germline V gene, CDR1 is SGHNT and CDR2 is YYREEE (reference sequence). The CDR3 loop reads CASSLRQGGVTDTQYF. In nucleotides, the CDR3 is TGTGCCAGCAGCTTGAGGCAGGGGGGGGTCACAGATACGCAGTATTTT. Looking up the rest from reference TRBV5-4 and TRBJ2-3 gives the full variable domain: ETGVTQSPTHLIKTRGQQVTLRCSSQSGHNTVSWYQQALGQGPQFIFQYYREEENGRGNFPPRFSGLQFPNYSSELNVNALELDDSALYLCASSLRQGGVTDTQYFGPGTRLTVL.

This chain joins TRBV15 and TRBJ1-3; 7 bases align to TRBD1. The J segment lost 5 bases and the V segment lost 6 bases, leaving 10 bases of the junction unmatched. The CDR3 runs to 15 residues. CDR1 and CDR2 from the germline V gene are LNHNV and YYDKDF (reference sequence). The CDR3 spells CATRPSGTDRNTIYF. The CDR3 DNA follows: TGTGCCACCAGACCTTCCGGGACAGATCGAAACACCATATATTTT.

This clonotype was seen a single time. The CDR3 sequence: CASSYGGAGVTEAFF. CDR3 bases: TGTGCCAGCAGCTATGGGGGGGCAGGGGTGACTGAAGCTTTCTTT. The rearrangement links TRBV12-3 or TRBV12-4 to TRBJ1-1; the D gene is possibly TRBD1 (6 bases). The CDR3 contains 15 residues. Trimming removed 6 bases from V and 5 bases from J, with 19 bases in between.

This clonotype was seen only once. The J gene is TRBJ2-1, the V gene TRBV29-1; D not certain. Per germline, CDR1 SQVTM and CDR2 ANQGSEA. V was cut by 7 bases and J by 5 bases, with 18 bases left in between. The CDR3 is made up of 14 amino acids. In DNA, the CDR3 is TGCAGCGACATCGGGCCTCTCGTGGACAATGAGCAGTTCTTC. This translates into CSDIGPLVDNEQFF.

V and J are TRBV24-1 and TRBJ2-1, with D maybe TRBD2 (7 bases). Trimming removed 5 bases from V and 5 bases from J, with 18 bases in between. CDR1 KGHDR and CDR2 SFDVKD come from the germline V gene. CDR3 length equals 16 residues. CDR3 coding DNA: TGTGCCACCAGTGGATTACCGGGGGGCCCTAACAATGAGCAGTTCTTC. It yields the protein CATSGLPGGPNNEQFF.

J is TRBJ2-4 and V is TRBV3-1; D is unresolved. CDR1 is LGHDT and CDR2 is YNNKEL in the germline V gene (reference sequence). The CDR3 contains 12 residues. With 0 bases removed from V and 9 bases from J, the gap between germline ends came to 6 bases. The CDR3 here is CASSQDKGIQYF. CDR3 sequence (DNA): TGTGCCAGCAGCCAAGATAAAGGCATTCAGTACTTC.

V usage is TRBV20-1 and J usage is TRBJ1-5; weak D call: TRBD1 (5 bases). With 7 bases removed from V and 5 bases from J, the gap between germline ends came to 18 bases. The CDR3 totals 14 residues. CDR1 is DFQATT, CDR2 SNEGSKA, per germline (reference sequence). This CDR3 is CSGGVGGGDQPQHF. The CDR3 nucleotides are TGCAGTGGTGGTGTCGGTGGGGGAGATCAGCCCCAGCATTTT.

This clonotype was seen once. The chain uses TRBV29-1 and TRBJ1-2, with 7 positions matching TRBD1. The J segment lost 4 bases and the V segment lost 2 bases, leaving 7 bases of the junction unmatched. The CDR3 runs to 14 residues. Germline V gives CDR1 SQVTM, CDR2 ANQGSEA. CDR3 coding DNA: TGCAGCGTTGAACCAGGGGGTTTGAGCTATGGCTACACCTTC. Its protein product is CSVEPGGLSYGYTF. The full variable domain, rest sourced from reference TRBV29-1 and TRBJ1-2, is SAVISQKPSRDICQRGTSLTIQCQVDSQVTMMFWYRQQPGQSLTLIATANQGSEATYESGFVIDKFPISRPNLTFSTLTVSNMSPEDSSIYLCSVEPGGLSYGYTFGSGTRLTVV.